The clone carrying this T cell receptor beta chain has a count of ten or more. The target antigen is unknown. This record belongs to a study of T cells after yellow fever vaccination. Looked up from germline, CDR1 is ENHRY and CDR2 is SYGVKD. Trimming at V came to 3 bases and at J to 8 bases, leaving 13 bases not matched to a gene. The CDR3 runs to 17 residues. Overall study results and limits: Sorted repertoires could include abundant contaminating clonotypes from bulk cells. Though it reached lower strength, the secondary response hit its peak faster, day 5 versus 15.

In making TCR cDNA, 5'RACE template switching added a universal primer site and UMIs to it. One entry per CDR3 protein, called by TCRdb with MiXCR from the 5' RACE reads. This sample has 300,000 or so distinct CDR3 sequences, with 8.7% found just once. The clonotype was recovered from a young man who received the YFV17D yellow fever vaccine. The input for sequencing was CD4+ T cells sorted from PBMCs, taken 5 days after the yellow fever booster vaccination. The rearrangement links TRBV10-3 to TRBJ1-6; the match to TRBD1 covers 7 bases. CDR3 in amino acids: CAISDRGGGADDSPLHF. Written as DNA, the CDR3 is TGTGCCATCAGTGATAGGGGAGGGGGCGCCGACGATTCACCCCTCCACTTT.